These 21 T cell receptor beta chains came from one sample sequenced in a study of beta chain features in type 1 diabetes. Study observations and caveats: For Type 1 diabetes patients, all four CD4+ subsets carried TCRB CDR3s that were moderately but significantly shorter.

No antigen is known for these receptors. cDNA synthesis used the whole RNA isolate, giving expressed TCRB sequences. Profiled with immunoSEQ multiplex PCR; TCRdb holds only in-frame clones, not every one. The table lists some 250,000 clones, approximately 11% of them singletons. The specimen sequenced was naive CD4+ T cells from blood. Receptors were obtained from a man younger than 40 with type 1 diabetes.

This clone turned up a few times. The chain carries TRBV7-9 and TRBJ1-5; D may be TRBD1 (6 bases). The germline V gene has CDR1 SEHNR and CDR2 FQNEAQ (reference sequence). CDR3 length: 15 residues. Trimming removed 5 bases at V and 8 bases at J, with 19 bases between. The CDR3 sequence is CASSPGQSRGEPQHF. CDR3 coding DNA: TGTGCCAGCAGCCCAGGACAGTCCCGAGGTGAGCCCCAGCATTTT.

The gene calls are TRBV7-9 and TRBJ2-5; D unresolved. The CDR3 is made up of 16 amino acids. Germline CDR1 is SEHNR and CDR2 is FQNEAQ (reference sequence). The V gene lost 4 bases and the J gene lost 5 bases, with 20 bases spanning the gap. The CDR3 bases are TGTGCCAGCAGCTGGCCGTGGCCTAACCGGCGGGAGACCCAGTACTTC. Protein sequence: CASSWPWPNRRETQYF.

This clone has a handful of counts. The chain is built from TRBV2 and TRBJ1-5; D possibly corresponds to TRBD1 (5 bases). Germline CDR1 and CDR2: SNHLY and FYNNEI. This CDR3 contains 15 residues. Trimming left V 2 bases short and J 3 bases short, with 11 bases between. DNA for the CDR3: TGTGCCAGCAGTGAACTGGGGGGGAACAATCAGCCCCAGCATTTT. Encoded protein: CASSELGGNNQPQHF.

CDR3 sequence: CASSPGRGDGYTF. DNA of the CDR3: TGTGCCAGCAGCCCGGGGAGGGGTGATGGCTACACCTTC. The chain has TRBV28 and TRBJ1-2; a possible D gene is TRBD1 (5 bases). The CDR3 has 13 residues. The ends were cut back, 6 bases at V and 6 bases at J, with 14 bases in the middle. Germline V CDR1 and CDR2: MDHEN, SYDVKM.

This clone was picked up a small number of times. The chain links TRBV7-9 to TRBJ2-2, with D perhaps TRBD2 (6 bases). Germline lookup yields CDR1 SEHNR and CDR2 FQNEAQ (reference sequence). This CDR3 comprises 15 residues. Trimming shortened V by 5 bases and J by 5 bases, and 15 bases separated the two germline ends. The CDR3 is CASSGRVAGTGELFF. CDR3 nucleotide sequence: TGTGCCAGCAGCGGAAGGGTGGCGGGGACCGGGGAGCTGTTTTTT.

This clone appeared a few times. The V gene is TRBV7-9, the J gene TRBJ1-4; D is unclear. The CDR3 loop spans 13 amino acids. V was cut by 5 bases and J by 8 bases, with 12 bases left in between. Germline V gene data show CDR1 as SEHNR and CDR2 as FQNEAQ (reference sequence). The CDR3 region is CASSRDGGEKLFF. CDR3 coding DNA: TGTGCCAGCAGCAGAGACGGAGGGGAAAAACTGTTTTTT.

V gene TRBV30 combines with J gene TRBJ1-4; D remains unclear. The CDR3 is 10 amino acids. Trimming cost V 7 bases and J 8 bases, with 8 bases left between them. Germline V gene data show CDR1 as GTSNPN and CDR2 as SVGIG (reference sequence). The chain's CDR3 is CALELEKLFF. DNA of the CDR3: TGTGCCTTGGAGCTGGAAAAACTGTTTTTT.

In regard to this clone: Other DNA sequences of this sample code for an identical CDR3. The J gene is TRBJ1-5, the V gene TRBV7-9, with D hard to call. V shed 1 base and J shed 5 bases, with 3 bases lying between them. Germline loops: CDR1 SEHNR, CDR2 FQNEAQ (reference sequence). The CDR3 runs 12 residues. The DNA for the CDR3 is TGTGCCAGCAGCTTAGGCGATCAGCCCCAGCATTTT. Its protein product is CASSLGDQPQHF.

The rearrangement uses TRBV4-1 and TRBJ2-5; tentative D call: TRBD2 (6 bases). This CDR3 region has 15 residues. Trimming left V 2 bases short and J 2 bases short, with 12 bases between. Per germline, CDR1 MGHRA and CDR2 YSYEKL. CDR3 protein: CASSQRGGTQETQYF. The CDR3, as DNA: TGCGCCAGCAGCCAACGGGGCGGGACTCAAGAGACCCAGTACTTC.

In its sample, this clone was seen a few times. This sequence joins TRBV5-4 and TRBJ1-5; D may be TRBD1 (5 bases). CDR1 and CDR2 (germline): SGHNT, YYREEE (reference sequence). V lost 3 bases and J 0 bases, leaving 16 bases between the germline ends. The CDR3 consists of 17 residues. This CDR3 reads CASSSPLVRDSNQPQHF. The CDR3 coding sequence is TGTGCCAGCAGCTCCCCATTGGTCAGGGATAGCAATCAGCCCCAGCATTTT.

This clone was seen a few times. The rearrangement uses TRBV7-9 and TRBJ1-2; perhaps TRBD1 as D (5 bases). CDR1 SEHNR and CDR2 FQNEAQ come from the germline V gene (reference sequence). The V end lost 3 bases, the J end lost 8 bases, and 13 bases lay between the germline ends. The length of the CDR3 is 13 residues. DNA for the CDR3: TGTGCCAGCAGCTTCGGCCCAGGGCACGGCTACACCTTC. Translated: CASSFGPGHGYTF.

The chain is built from TRBV28 and TRBJ2-7; weak D call: TRBD2 (5 bases). Trimming cost V 6 bases and J 6 bases, with 18 bases left between them. CDR1 MDHEN and CDR2 SYDVKM come from the germline V gene. The CDR3 consists of 14 residues. The CDR3 DNA is TGTGCCAGCAGCCCTGGGGAGCCCCAACGCGAGCAGTACTTC. Protein: CASSPGEPQREQYF.

This clone has just a few counts. This chain links TRBV6-5 with TRBJ1-3, with 8 bases identical to TRBD1. J lost 4 bases, V lost 2 bases, and 7 bases had no gene match. Germline V gives CDR1 MNHEY, CDR2 SVGAGI. The CDR3 totals 16 residues. In DNA, the CDR3 is TGTGCCAGCAGTTACACCGGTCAGGGGGCCGGAAACACCATATATTTT. Translation: CASSYTGQGAGNTIYF.

This rearrangement joins TRBV28 to TRBJ2-7; weak D call: TRBD1 (6 bases). This CDR3 has 14 amino acids. CDR1 and CDR2 (germline): MDHEN, SYDVKM. Between the trimmed V and J ends, which lost 5 bases and 6 bases, there was a span of 17 bases. For the CDR3, the DNA is TGTGCCAGCAGTGATTTACCCCACAGGGCCGAGCAGTACTTC. Translated, it gives CASSDLPHRAEQYF.

This clone has more than one count but fewer than ten. The J gene is TRBJ2-1, the V gene TRBV28, with D perhaps matching TRBD2 (5 bases). V lost 5 bases and J lost 7, with 9 bases in between. CDR3 length: 12 amino acids. Germline CDR1 MDHEN, CDR2 SYDVKM. CDR3 residues: CASSPRRNEQFF. The CDR3 coding sequence is TGTGCCAGCAGTCCTAGGAGGAATGAGCAGTTCTTC.

The rearrangement links TRBV28 to TRBJ1-6; tentatively, D is TRBD1 (5 bases). V shed 2 bases and J shed 14 bases, with 10 bases lying between them. There are 12 residues in the CDR3. CDR1 MDHEN and CDR2 SYDVKM come from the germline V gene. The DNA of the CDR3 is TGTGCCAGCAGTTTAGCAGGGAGGACCCTCCACTTT. It specifies CASSLAGRTLHF. Variable domain in full (rest from reference TRBV28 and TRBJ1-6): DVKVTQSSRYLVKRTGEKVFLECVQDMDHENMFWYRQDPGLGLRLIYFSYDVKMKEKGDIPEGYSVSREKKERFSLILESASTNQTSMYLCASSLAGRTLHFGNGTRLTVT.

This clone was observed a few times. The chain uses TRBV4-1 and TRBJ2-7; D is possibly TRBD2 (6 bases). V was pared by 1 base and J by 2 bases, with 9 bases between. Germline lookup yields CDR1 MGHRA and CDR2 YSYEKL. This CDR3 contains 14 residues. CDR3 nucleotides: TGCGCCAGCAGCCAAGTTGGAGGGACCTACGAGCAGTACTTC. This translates into CASSQVGGTYEQYF.

The rearrangement joins TRBV6-1 to TRBJ1-2; D call uncertain. The CDR3 covers 15 residues. The germline V and J ends were trimmed by 1 base and 4 bases, with 13 bases remaining between them. Germline values: CDR1 MNHNS, CDR2 SASEGT. The CDR3 sequence: CASSEGSRFFYGYTF. The CDR3 DNA sequence: TGTGCCAGCAGTGAAGGCTCCAGGTTCTTCTATGGCTACACCTTC.

This clone has just a few counts. The J gene is TRBJ2-5, the V gene TRBV29-1; possibly TRBD1 for D (5 bases). Deletions cut 6 bases from V and 5 bases from J, with 10 bases between. The germline gives CDR1 SQVTM, CDR2 ANQGSEA. The CDR3 runs 11 residues. The CDR3: CSVGLGETQYF. The CDR3 bases are TGCAGCGTGGGGCTAGGGGAGACCCAGTACTTC.

This clone was observed a few times. V usage is TRBV30 and J usage is TRBJ2-1; perhaps TRBD1 as D (5 bases). The CDR3 spans 13 residues. Deletions cut 5 bases from V and 6 bases from J, with 14 bases between. The V gene's germline CDR1 is GTSNPN and CDR2 SVGIG (reference sequence). The DNA for the CDR3 is TGTGCCTGGTCCAGGGCCAGTGCCAATGAGCAGTTCTTC. Its protein is CAWSRASANEQFF. Using reference TRBV30 and TRBJ2-1 for the parts outside the CDR3, the full variable domain is SQTIHQWPATLVQPVGSPLSLECTVEGTSNPNLYWYRQAAGRGLQLLFYSVGIGQISSEVPQNLSASRPQDRQFILSSKKLLLSDSGFYLCAWSRASANEQFFGPGTRLTVL.

The chain links TRBV5-6 to TRBJ1-1, with TRBD1 matching 7 bases. The V gene end was trimmed by 0 bases and the J gene end by 0 bases; junction bases not matched to a gene: 5. The CDR3 length is 16 residues. Germline assignment: CDR1 SGHDT and CDR2 YYEEEE. The CDR3 DNA sequence: TGTGCCAGCAGCTTGGTAGGGGGCAGAATGAACACTGAAGCTTTCTTT. Translating gives CASSLVGGRMNTEAFF.